The rows below give T cell receptor beta chains drawn from one sample of a study of blood T cell repertoires in COVID-19. Data came from immunoSEQ multiplex PCR; TCRdb stores just in-frame clones and leaves some out. The sample carries 150,000 to 170,000 clones, 78% recorded once. What was sequenced was peripheral blood. The source is a man aged 80 or over with acute or convalescent COVID-19. CDR3s include the opening cysteine and the closing phenylalanine or tryptophan. A D gene is named only where the DNA matches it firmly. Clone size is given for some rows only: seen once, a few or many times, or a class if the clone is expanded.

TRBJ2-3,TRBV5-1,TRBD2,.,TGCGCCAGCAGCTTGGATGGTCAAGCGGGGACAGATACGCAGTATTTT,CASSLDGQAGTDTQYF
TRBJ2-6,TRBV28,TRBD1,.,TGTGCCACAGACGGGACAGGGGGTTCGGCAGGGGCCAACGTCCTGACTTTC,CATDGTGGSAGANVLTF
TRBJ2-1,TRBV19,TRBD2,.,TGTGCCAGCCTATCGACCGGGAGGCGGGAGCAGTTCTTC,CASLSTGRREQFF
TRBJ1-1,TRBV24-1,.,.,TGTGCCACCAGTGATTCGGGGCGGGGAAGTAGCACTGAAGCTTTCTTT,CATSDSGRGSSTEAFF
TRBJ2-7,TRBV30,.,.,TGTGCCTGGGCCCGACCGGCCCGCGGCGAGCAGTACTTC,CAWARPARGEQYF
TRBJ2-2,TRBV5-1,.,.,TGCACCAGCAGCTACTTTGGGCCGAACACCGGGGAGCTGTTTTTT,CTSSYFGPNTGELFF
TRBJ1-2,TRBV3-1/TRBV3-2,TRBD1,.,TGTGCCAGCAGCCAAGAACCGACAGGGTGGCGAGGCTACACCTTC,CASSQEPTGWRGYTF
TRBJ1-5,TRBV7-9,.,.,TGTGCCAGCAGCTCCCTACAGGACAATCAGCCCCAGCATTTT,CASSSLQDNQPQHF
TRBJ2-5,TRBV7-2,TRBD2,few,TGTGCCAGCAGCTTCTCCGGGACTAGCGGGGGAACTCAAGAGACCCAGTACTTC,CASSFSGTSGGTQETQYF
TRBJ1-2,TRBV11-2,.,.,TGTGCCAGCAGCCCCACCGTCTCGGATGGCTACACCTTC,CASSPTVSDGYTF
TRBJ2-2,TRBV19,.,few,TGTGCCAGTAGTTCACAGGGTGGCACCGGGGAGCTGTTTTTT,CASSSQGGTGELFF
TRBJ2-5,TRBV7-3,TRBD1,.,TGTGCCAGCAGCGCGGACAGGGTCGAGACCCAGTACTTC,CASSADRVETQYF
TRBJ2-2,TRBV7-2,.,few,TGTGCCAGCAGCTTAGCATCGGACATAAGGACCGGGGAGCTGTTTTTT,CASSLASDIRTGELFF
TRBJ1-6,TRBV4-2,TRBD1,few,TGTGCCAGCAGCCAAGAGGGACAGGGACCTTTGAAGCATTCACCCCTCCACTTT,CASSQEGQGPLKHSPLHF
TRBJ2-1,TRBV7-9,TRBD1,once,TGTGCCAGCAGCCTACAGGGGAGTCTGAATGAGCAGTTCTTC,CASSLQGSLNEQFF
TRBJ2-7,TRBV7-8,TRBD2,.,TGTGCCAGCAGCTTAGTGGGGGGGATCATGTCCCACGAGCAGTACTTC,CASSLVGGIMSHEQYF
TRBJ2-2,TRBV5-1,.,.,TGCGCCAGCAGCTTGATAATCACCGGGGAGCTGTTTTTT,CASSLIITGELFF
TRBJ1-6,TRBV6-6,.,.,TGTGCCAGCAGTTACTCCACAGGGCCCAAAGGGTCACCCCTCCACTTT,CASSYSTGPKGSPLHF
TRBJ1-4,TRBV28,TRBD1,many,TGTGCCAGCAGTTTATTCGGGACAGGAGGTGAAAAACTGTTTTTT,CASSLFGTGGEKLFF
TRBJ1-2,TRBV3-1/TRBV3-2,.,.,TGTGCCAGCAGCCCGGCCGGATCTAGGACGGGAACCTATGGCTACACCTTC,CASSPAGSRTGTYGYTF
TRBJ2-5,TRBV3-1/TRBV3-2,.,.,TGTGCCAGCAGCCAAGATGAGGTTCAGACCCAGTACTTC,CASSQDEVQTQYF
TRBJ2-7,TRBV7-9,TRBD2,many,TGTGCCAGCAGCTTAGACTCGGCGGGAGGGGCCATTTACGAGCAGTACTTC,CASSLDSAGGAIYEQYF
TRBJ2-3,TRBV5-1,TRBD2,.,TGCGCCAGCAGGCAAACCGGGACTAGCGGGGTCCACACAGATACGCAGTATTTT,CASRQTGTSGVHTDTQYF
TRBJ2-3,TRBV11-1,TRBD2,.,TGTGCCAGCAGCCCAGGACTAGCGGGCACAGATACGCAGTATTTT,CASSPGLAGTDTQYF
TRBJ1-1,TRBV5-6,TRBD1,many,TGTGCCAGCAGCTTAAGGGACAGGGGAGCTTTCTTT,CASSLRDRGAFF
TRBJ1-2,TRBV6-2/TRBV6-3,.,.,TGTGCCAGCAGTTTCTTACCGACAGCCAACTATGGCTACACCTTC,CASSFLPTANYGYTF
TRBJ2-3,TRBV9,.,.,TGTGCCAGCAGCGTTTCGGGTAGCACAGATACGCAGTATTTT,CASSVSGSTDTQYF
TRBJ2-5,TRBV6-5,TRBD1,.,TGTGCCAGCAGTCGACAGGGGCAAGAGACCCAGTACTTC,CASSRQGQETQYF
TRBJ1-4,TRBV2,.,.,TGTGCCAGCACCCTATTCGGGAATGAAAAACTGTTTTTT,CASTLFGNEKLFF
TRBJ2-2,TRBV2,TRBD1,few,TGTGCCAGCAGGCGTGGGACAGGGAACACCGGGGAGCTGTTTTTT,CASRRGTGNTGELFF
TRBJ2-3,TRBV19,.,.,TGTGCCAGTACCCCCCAGGCGGGCCACATTAAGGATACGCAGTATTTT,CASTPQAGHIKDTQYF
TRBJ2-1,TRBV6-1,TRBD1,once,TGTGCCAGCAGTGTCGAACCGGGACAGGGGTTAGTCTCCTACAATGAGCAGTTCTTC,CASSVEPGQGLVSYNEQFF
TRBJ2-1,TRBV12-5,.,.,TGTGCTAGTGGTTTGCTCGGTACGGATACGGGGCAGTTCTTC,CASGLLGTDTGQFF
TRBJ1-5,TRBV2,.,.,TGTGCCAGCAGCTTGTTGGACGGGGATCAGCCCCAGCATTTT,CASSLLDGDQPQHF
TRBJ1-1,TRBV27,.,.,TGTGCCAGCAGTTTATCAGAGGACACTGAAGCTTTCTTT,CASSLSEDTEAFF
TRBJ2-5,TRBV18,TRBD2,.,TGTGCCAGCTCACCACGCAGCGGGGGGGTCGAGACCCAGTACTTC,CASSPRSGGVETQYF
TRBJ2-1,TRBV19,TRBD1,.,TGTGCCAGTAGTATACCACAAAGGACAGGGATCTACAATGAGCAGTTCTTC,CASSIPQRTGIYNEQFF
TRBJ2-3,TRBV7-8,.,.,TGTGCCAGCAGCTTAAACCCAGGCCCAGATACGCAGTATTTT,CASSLNPGPDTQYF
TRBJ2-3,TRBV6-4,TRBD2,once,TGTGCCAGCAGTGAAACCGCCCTAGCGGGGGGGCCCGCAGATACGCAGTATTTT,CASSETALAGGPADTQYF
TRBJ1-2,TRBV6-4,TRBD1,.,TGTGCCAGCAGTGAGTCACAGGGGAACTATGGCTACACCTTC,CASSESQGNYGYTF
TRBJ2-3,TRBV10-3,TRBD2,.,TGTGCCATCAGACCGACTAGCGGCCGCACAGATACGCAGTATTTT,CAIRPTSGRTDTQYF
TRBJ2-5,TRBV7-2,TRBD1,.,TGTGCCAGCAGCCGGACAGGGAGGCAGGGGACCCAGTACTTC,CASSRTGRQGTQYF
TRBJ2-7,TRBV9,TRBD2,.,TGTGCCAGCAGCCCCTCCACGGGAGGCTACGAGCAGTACTTC,CASSPSTGGYEQYF
TRBJ1-6,TRBV29-1,TRBD1,once,TGCAGCGTTCGAACAGGGGGCGCAGATTCACCCCTCCACTTT,CSVRTGGADSPLHF
TRBJ2-2,TRBV21-1,.,once,TGTGCCAGCAGCAACCAGGGGAAGCGGGGCACCGGGGAGCTGTTTTTT,CASSNQGKRGTGELFF
TRBJ1-2,TRBV28,.,few,.,CASSLIVGQGTGGTF